Shown below are 24 T cell receptor beta chains from a single sample sequenced in a study of cytomegalovirus exposure and HLA in healthy donors. Amplification used 60 Vbeta primers and 13 Jbeta primers. The repertoire was sequenced with immunoSEQ multiplex PCR; TCRdb's copy has only in-frame clones and lacks some. The profile shows around 100,000 clones, around three quarters of them singletons. Sequenced: PBMCs. These receptors originate from a man aged 35 to 55 in good health and CMV-seronegative.

J is TRBJ1-1 and V is TRBV11-3, with 7 positions matching TRBD1. Germline-derived CDR1 and CDR2 are SGHNT and YENEEA. This CDR3 has 13 residues. Trimming at V came to 6 bases and at J to 4 bases, leaving 5 bases not matched to a gene. The CDR3 DNA follows: TGTGCCAGCAGGGGTACAGGGGCCACTGAAGCTTTCTTT. As protein: CASRGTGATEAFF.

The CDR3 loop is CAREGQGVGPANYGYTF. Written as DNA, the CDR3 is TGTGCCAGGGAGGGACAGGGGGTCGGCCCGGCTAACTATGGCTACACCTTC. The chain combines TRBV2 with TRBJ1-2; 11 bases fit TRBD1. This CDR3 is built from 17 residues. CDR1 and CDR2 (germline): SNHLY, FYNNEI. Trimming cost V 9 bases and J 0 bases; bases outside gene matches: 12. The whole variable domain, remainder taken from reference TRBV2 and TRBJ1-2, is EPEVTQTPSHQVTQMGQEVILRCVPISNHLYFYWYRQILGQKVEFLVSFYNNEISEKSEIFDDQFSVERPDGSNFTLKIRSTKLEDSAMYFCAREGQGVGPANYGYTFGSGTRLTVV.

This clone has just a few counts. J is TRBJ1-6 and V is TRBV7-6, with D perhaps TRBD1 (5 bases). The germline V and J ends were trimmed by 1 base and 7 bases, with 8 bases remaining between them. CDR3 length equals 14 residues. CDR1 is SGHVS and CDR2 is FNYEAQ in the germline V gene. The CDR3 region is CASSLGGRNSPLHF. The CDR3 nucleotides are TGTGCCAGCAGCTTAGGGGGCCGGAATTCACCCCTCCACTTT.

This sequence joins TRBV6-6 and TRBJ1-1; D is undetermined. The CDR3 spans 14 residues. In germline, CDR1 is MNHNY, CDR2 SVGAGI (reference sequence). The ends were cut back, 6 bases at V and 1 base at J, with 12 bases in the middle. CDR3 loop: CASSLDNKNTEAFF. CDR3 in DNA: TGTGCCAGCAGCCTCGACAACAAGAACACTGAAGCTTTCTTT.

This chain joins TRBV5-6 and TRBJ1-6; D might be TRBD1 (5 bases). Trimming took off 8 bases at V and 8 bases at J, with 23 bases between the two ends. This CDR3 spans 16 amino acids. The germline CDR1 and CDR2 sequences are SGHDT and YYEEEE. The DNA of the CDR3 is TGTGCCAGTGCAACCCTCGCGGGGGGGAGGGATTCACCCCTCCACTTT. Its translation is CASATLAGGRDSPLHF.

Turning to this clone: Other DNA sequences of this sample code for an identical CDR3. This chain uses TRBV6-5 with TRBJ1-2; no clear D. From germline, CDR1 is MNHEY and CDR2 SVGAGI. Trimming took 2 bases from V and 0 from J, leaving 10 bases between them. This CDR3 contains 15 residues. The CDR3 loop is CASSYMRRPNYGYTF. The CDR3, as DNA: TGTGCCAGCAGTTACATGAGGAGACCTAACTATGGCTACACCTTC.

This sequence joins TRBV6-5 and TRBJ1-2, with D possibly TRBD1 on 5 matching bases. The germline CDR1 and CDR2 sequences are MNHEY and SVGAGI. Trimming shortened V by 2 bases and J by 0 bases, and 10 bases separated the two germline ends. The length of the CDR3 is 15 residues. The CDR3 region is CASSYGGTANYGYTF. In DNA form, the CDR3 reads TGTGCCAGCAGTTACGGCGGGACCGCTAACTATGGCTACACCTTC.

V and J are TRBV7-8 and TRBJ2-2; D is unclear. CDR3 length equals 16 residues. Germline V gene lookup returns CDR1 SGHVS and CDR2 FQNEAQ. Trimming left V 2 bases short and J 0 bases short, with 10 bases between. The CDR3 region is CASSLRDWPNTGELFF. CDR3 DNA sequence: TGTGCCAGCAGCTTACGAGACTGGCCGAACACCGGGGAGCTGTTTTTT. The complete variable domain, with remaining parts taken from reference TRBV7-8 and TRBJ2-2, reads GAGVSQSPRYKVAKRGQDVALRCDPISGHVSLFWYQQALGQGPEFLTYFQNEAQLDKSGLPSDRFFAERPEGSVSTLKIQRTQQEDSAVYLCASSLRDWPNTGELFFGEGSRLTVL.

J is TRBJ1-2 and V is TRBV7-2; 8 bases fit TRBD1. CDR3 length equals 19 residues. V dropped 1 base and J dropped 0; count of bases not matched to a gene: 13. Germline loops: CDR1 SGHTA, CDR2 FQGNSA. As DNA, the CDR3 is TGTGCCAGCAGCTTAGAAGTCGAGACTAGGGGACAGGCTAACTATGGCTACACCTTC. It codes for CASSLEVETRGQANYGYTF.

V gene TRBV19 combines with J gene TRBJ2-6, with D hard to call. From germline, CDR1 is LNHDA and CDR2 SQIVND (reference sequence). This CDR3 spans 14 amino acids. V was shortened by 7 bases and J by 0 bases, with 7 bases between the two germline ends. CDR3 amino acids: CASKESSGANVLTF. The CDR3 DNA is TGTGCCAGTAAGGAGAGCTCTGGGGCCAACGTCCTGACTTTC.

The rearrangement uses TRBV5-1 and TRBJ2-3; TRBD2 agrees at 9 bases. The CDR3 sequence is 16 residues long. Germline values: CDR1 SGHRS, CDR2 YFSETQ. The junction had 8 bases not matched to a gene; V was cut back by 4 bases and J by 2 bases. The CDR3 reads CASSETAGGITDTQYF. In DNA form, the CDR3 reads TGCGCCAGCAGCGAAACGGCGGGGGGGATCACAGATACGCAGTATTTT.

The rearrangement joins TRBV28 to TRBJ1-1; 9 positions match TRBD1. The CDR3 extends over 13 amino acids. In germline, CDR1 is MDHEN, CDR2 SYDVKM. Germline trimming cut 6 bases from V and 5 bases from J; bases unmatched to any gene: 4. Here the CDR3 reads CASRQGAGTEAFF. CDR3 sequence (DNA): TGTGCCAGCAGACAGGGGGCCGGTACTGAAGCTTTCTTT.

The chain links TRBV5-4 to TRBJ2-3, with TRBD2 identical over 13 bases. The V segment lost 0 bases and the J segment 3 bases; nucleotides outside the gene matches: 1. CDR3 length: 16 residues. Germline V CDR1 and CDR2: SGHNT, YYREEE (reference sequence). As DNA, the CDR3 is TGTGCCAGCAGCTTGGTACTAGCGGGGGGGACAGATACGCAGTATTTT. It codes for CASSLVLAGGTDTQYF. Based on the CDR3 plus reference TRBV5-4 and TRBJ2-3, the full variable domain is ETGVTQSPTHLIKTRGQQVTLRCSSQSGHNTVSWYQQALGQGPQFIFQYYREEENGRGNFPPRFSGLQFPNYSSELNVNALELDDSALYLCASSLVLAGGTDTQYFGPGTRLTVL.

This clone was recorded a few times. This chain connects TRBV5-4 to TRBJ1-4; D might be TRBD1 (5 bases). Trimming pared 2 bases from V and 8 bases from J, leaving 13 bases between. CDR1 and CDR2 from the germline V gene are SGHNT and YYREEE (reference sequence). The CDR3 is 14 residues long. The CDR3 reads CASSFGGKDEKLFF. The CDR3 DNA is TGTGCCAGCAGCTTCGGGGGGAAAGACGAAAAACTGTTTTTT.

The chain recombines TRBV10-1 with TRBJ2-3, with 9 bases aligning to TRBD2. CDR1 and CDR2 from the germline V gene are WNHNN and SYGVQD (reference sequence). J was trimmed by 7 bases and V by 1 base; bases with no gene match: 12. This CDR3 region has 17 residues. The CDR3: CASSEWGSGGPGNTQYF. The CDR3 DNA reads TGCGCCAGCAGTGAGTGGGGCAGCGGGGGGCCCGGGAATACGCAGTATTTT.

This clone has just a few counts. J is TRBJ1-1 and V is TRBV29-1, with 9 nucleotides matching TRBD1. CDR1 SQVTM and CDR2 ANQGSEA come from the germline V gene. The CDR3 length is 12 residues. The junction had 8 bases not matched to a gene; V was cut back by 7 bases and J by 8 bases. DNA for the CDR3: TGCAGCGCGGTACAGGGGGCTAAGGAAGCTTTCTTT. Protein: CSAVQGAKEAFF.

V and J are TRBV9 and TRBJ1-6; D gene unclear. The CDR3 loop spans 17 amino acids. Trimming took off 4 bases at V and 2 bases at J, with 16 bases between the two ends. Per the germline V gene, CDR1 is SGDLS and CDR2 is YYNGEE. The CDR3 is CASSMAGKGTYNSPLHF. CDR3 nucleotide sequence: TGTGCCAGCAGCATGGCCGGGAAAGGGACCTATAATTCACCCCTCCACTTT.

Only a few counts were recorded for this clone. This chain links TRBV28 with TRBJ2-1, with TRBD2 matching over 8 bases. Trimming at V came to 6 bases and at J to 4 bases, leaving 11 bases not matched to a gene. Germline CDR1 and CDR2: MDHEN and SYDVKM. This CDR3 comprises 16 residues. The DNA for the CDR3 is TGTGCCAGCAGGACCTTTAGCGGGACACCTTACAATGAGCAGTTCTTC. It yields the protein CASRTFSGTPYNEQFF.

The chain joins TRBV18 to TRBJ2-1, with D tentatively TRBD1 (5 bases). V was cut by 0 bases and J by 8 bases, with 11 bases left in between. The germline V gene encodes CDR1 KGHSH and CDR2 LQKENI. The CDR3 is made up of 14 amino acids. CDR3 bases: TGTGCCAGCTCACCACCGGCAGGGCCGTATGAGCAGTTCTTC. This codes for CASSPPAGPYEQFF.

The genes are TRBV5-6 and TRBJ1-1; 9 nucleotides agree with TRBD1. V trimming: 3 bases; J trimming: 4 bases; junction bases outside the gene matches: 10. Looked up from germline, CDR1 is SGHDT and CDR2 is YYEEEE. The CDR3 consists of 16 residues. The CDR3 bases are TGTGCCAGCAGCTACCTGACCGGGACAGGGACCACTGAAGCTTTCTTT. This codes for CASSYLTGTGTTEAFF.

The chain carries TRBV27 and TRBJ2-7, with 8 bases aligning to TRBD1. The length of the CDR3 is 14 residues. Germline CDR1 and CDR2: MNHEY and SMNVEV (reference sequence). Trimming removed 1 base from V and 7 bases from J; junction bases left unmatched: 6. The CDR3 here is CASSLYGQGREQYV. CDR3 coding DNA: TGTGCCAGCAGTTTATACGGACAGGGTCGTGAGCAGTACGTC.

The J gene is TRBJ2-7, the V gene TRBV5-1; the match to TRBD2 covers 7 bases. The CDR3 is 15 amino acids. The V segment lost 4 bases and the J segment 5 bases; nucleotides outside the gene matches: 12. Germline CDR1 and CDR2: SGHRS and YFSETQ. CDR3 coding DNA: TGCGCCAGCAGCGTGAGCGGGGCTGGTTCCCACGAGCAGTACTTC. This encodes CASSVSGAGSHEQYF.

The chain employs TRBV6-5 and TRBJ2-1; tentative D call: TRBD1 (6 bases). Germline values: CDR1 MNHEY, CDR2 SVGAGI. The V gene lost 3 bases and the J gene lost 8 bases, with 14 bases spanning the gap. The CDR3 totals 14 residues. CDR3 nucleotide sequence: TGTGCCAGCAGTTATTTGGGGGCCGGGGATGAGCAGTTCTTC. Its translation is CASSYLGAGDEQFF.

The chain carries TRBV7-2 and TRBJ1-4; no reliable D call. The CDR3 contains 14 residues. Germline loops: CDR1 SGHTA, CDR2 FQGNSA. Trimming left V 6 bases short and J 5 bases short, with 13 bases between. CDR3 loop: CASREAAGNEKLFF. The CDR3 DNA sequence: TGTGCCAGCAGGGAGGCAGCAGGAAATGAAAAACTGTTTTTT.